This TCR beta chain was recovered during a study of identical twins. The CDR3 is 13 amino acids. J gave up 5 bases and V 3 bases, and 3 bases lay outside the gene matches. Per the germline V gene, CDR1 is DFQATT and CDR2 is SNEGSKA (reference sequence). MiXCR, applied by TCRdb to the 5' RACE reads, yields one record per CDR3 protein. The data contain 270,000 or so distinct CDR3 sequences, approximately 8.3% of them singletons. This clonotype occurred many times. These data were likewise used in another study, on yellow fever vaccine responses in identical twins.

The sequence was collected from a woman under 30 in good health. Source material: CD8+ T cells sorted from blood. V usage is TRBV20-1 and J usage is TRBJ2-1, with 8 bases matching TRBD1. The CDR3 is CSARKTGDNEQFF. The CDR3 DNA reads TGCAGTGCTAGGAAGACAGGGGACAATGAGCAGTTCTTC.